This TCR beta chain emerged from a study of T cells in Graves' hyperthyroidism and ophthalmopathy (dated by TCRdb to between 2018 and 2020). Study-wide context: Peripheral blood was sampled at the time of initial diagnosis, prior to any treatment. To identify distinguishing TCR V-J signatures, a discovery cohort of some 100 patients was used, comprising roughly 45 with Graves' ophthalmopathy and around 60 with stable Graves' hyperthyroidism. Whether ophthalmopathy could be predicted prospectively was tested in an independent validation cohort made up of under 20 hyperthyroidism patients plus 17 patients who later progressed to ophthalmopathy. The 100 or so discovery patients were randomly divided into training and test sets at a 7:3 ratio. Thyroid tissue and blood T-cell repertoires from six Graves' hyperthyroidism patients were also compared in the study. Following sampling, methimazole starting at 30 mg daily was given to hyperthyroidism patients, and high-dose intravenous methylprednisolone was given to ophthalmopathy patients. According to the paper, TCR Vbeta CDR3 sequencing was carried out on 135 peripheral blood samples, which came from fewer than 50 ophthalmopathy, 75 to 80 hyperthyroidism and roughly 17 progressor patients. On the study overall, not on this receptor specifically: In validation, the model predicted progression to ophthalmopathy a median of around 6.5 months before onset, with roughly 71% sensitivity and just under 75% specificity. No statistical method was used to set the sample size in advance, and investigators knew the group allocation. Blood samples also contained most of the expanded thyroid clonotypes (frequency above 0.001), which suggests that blood repertoires may reflect thyroid immune responses. Ophthalmopathy was separated from stable hyperthyroidism by a 13 V-J signature model, with over 85% sensitivity and about 81% specificity obtained in cross-validation and 80%/75% obtained in testing.

CDR1 SEHNR and CDR2 FQNEAQ are derived from the germline V gene (reference sequence). The CDR3 goes from the cysteine to the phenylalanine over 15 residues. CDR3 DNA only is kept here, 45 bases in frame from base 1. V loses 4 bases of germline sequence and J loses 6 bases, and the interval between the two ends is 17 bases. With regard to this clonotype: Its recognized antigen is unknown. No much larger clonotype is one base removed from it; base qualities were not supplied.

TCR beta CDR3 regions were amplified from RNA transcripts. The first round of RT-PCR for the TCR CDR3 was performed with the HTBI primer set and the Qiagen OneStep RT-PCR kit. The libraries were constructed in a second round of multiplex PCR and then size-selected and purified. Paired-end sequencing of the libraries was performed with 100 bp reads on an Illumina HiSeq2000. The paper's data handling went like this. SOAPnuke was used to process the raw data, removing reads that contained adapters or uncalled bases, had a mean Phred below 15, or lacked an exact match to the constant primer or identifier. High-quality paired reads were merged with COPE v1.2.5, and unique nucleotide sequences were defined as clonotypes. MiTCR v1.1 was used to align clonotypes to the IMGT TRBV, TRBD and TRBJ reference segments. The analysis was restricted to V-J combinations with a frequency above 0.0001, which together covered 99.2% of the repertoires. A TCS score was defined as the ratio of F50 (clonal expansion) to E x V (chaos), with BLOSUM62-based TCRdist applied between CDR3 peptides within each V-J. Welch's t-statistics and random forest reduced several hundred V-J features to 13, which were used in a naive Bayes classifier (R e1071). TCRdb redid the processing of the public reads, applying fastp at Q25 and MiXCR, and retained in-frame beta chains. Every CDR3 protein is listed once, alongside the most common genes and DNA of its rows. These V and J calls derive from TCRdb rather than the authors' analysis. The sample records roughly 650,000 distinct CDR3 sequences, approximately 16% of which are singletons. The ten biggest clones cover roughly 3.4% of the sample.

Ophthalmopathy patients had moderately to severely active disease, with a Clinical Activity Score of 3 or more, a NOSPECS grade of 4 or more, and a disease duration of less than 3 months. Exclusion was applied to patients with uncontrolled infections, other autoimmune diseases, pregnancy or lactation. Diagnoses were based on clinical symptoms, serum thyroxine and TRAb, thyroid ultrasound and orbital computed tomography. PBMCs were isolated from 8 to 10 ml of fresh peripheral blood by Ficoll-Paque density gradient centrifugation. Total RNA was extracted using Trizol reagent, and RNA quality was assessed on an Agilent 2100 Bioanalyzer.

This sequence uses TRBV7-9 and TRBJ2-3, with the D gene tentatively TRBD1 or TRBD2, based on 5 matching bases in each. The specimen was blood. This clonotype was obtained from a woman aged 40-49 years with Graves' ophthalmopathy. The CDR3 protein is CASSSTRGVRDTQYF. The DNA sequence reads TGTGCCAGCAGCTCTACGCGAGGGGTAAGGGATACGCAGTATTTT.